This entry lists 5 T cell receptor beta chains sequenced from one sample in a study of OX40 agonist ivuxolimab in advanced cancers. The data were produced by immunoSEQ multiplex PCR, yet TCRdb's version contains in-frame clones alone and is incomplete. The data hold approximately 100,000 clones, with 90% to 95% observed a single time. The specimen was CD4+ or CD8+ T cells sorted from blood, collected in a trial of the OX40 agonist ivuxolimab. The receptor set was obtained from an adult with an advanced solid tumor such as melanoma, head and neck, liver or kidney cancer.

This chain connects TRBV6-5 to TRBJ2-7, with 8 bases that match TRBD1. The ends lost 5 bases at V and 6 bases at J; junction bases unmatched: 9. The germline V gene has CDR1 MNHEY and CDR2 SVGAGI. CDR3 size: 14 residues. In DNA form, the CDR3 reads TGTGCCAGCAGTGAGAGGACAGGGTGGGGCGAGCAGTACTTC. Protein sequence: CASSERTGWGEQYF.

This chain connects TRBV7-9 to TRBJ1-3, with D unresolved. CDR3 length: 14 amino acids. V lost 2 bases and J 0 bases, leaving 5 bases between the germline ends. Germline assignment: CDR1 SEHNR and CDR2 FQNEAQ (reference sequence). The CDR3 nucleotides read TGTGCCAGCAGCTTAATGGCCTCTGGAAACACCATATATTTT. Its protein product is CASSLMASGNTIYF.

The V call is TRBV11-3, the J call TRBJ1-2, with a tentative D call TRBD1 (5 bases). The CDR3 runs 12 residues. Trimming took off 8 bases at V and 4 bases at J, with 11 bases between the two ends. Germline V gene lookup returns CDR1 SGHNT and CDR2 YENEEA. CDR3 sequence (DNA): TGTGCCAGCGCATGGCAGGGCTATGGCTACACCTTC. This gives the protein CASAWQGYGYTF. The variable domain in full, completed from reference TRBV11-3 and TRBJ1-2, reads EAGVVQSPRYKIIEKKQPVAFWCNPISGHNTLYWYLQNLGQGPELLIRYENEEAVDDSQLPKDRFSAERLKGVDSTLKIQPAELGDSAVYLCASAWQGYGYTFGSGTRLTVV.

The chain links TRBV14 to TRBJ1-4; D is perhaps TRBD1 (5 bases). Germline CDR1 SGHDN, CDR2 FVKESK. V gave up 4 bases and J gave up 10 bases, with 16 bases separating them. The CDR3 sequence is 14 residues long. This chain's CDR3 is CASSPLRGPAKLFF. CDR3 nucleotide sequence: TGTGCCAGCAGCCCTTTGAGGGGACCGGCAAAACTGTTTTTT.

V is TRBV11-1 and J is TRBJ1-2; D not certain. V dropped 3 bases and J dropped 2 bases, with 10 bases sitting between them. Germline CDR1 is SGHAT and CDR2 is FQDESV (reference sequence). This CDR3 has 14 amino acids. For the CDR3, the DNA is TGTGCCAGCAGCTTCAGCCCCGGGAACTATGGCTACACCTTC. Its protein is CASSFSPGNYGYTF.